Sequencing of this T cell receptor beta chain was carried out in a study of T cells expressing NK-cell markers. Whole-study context: Cells sorted as CD3+CD56+NKG2C+, CD3+CD56+NKG2C- and CD3+CD56-NKG2C+ T cells supplied the TCR beta repertoires. Seven of eight sequenced donors tested HCMV-seropositive; one tested seronegative. Notes on the study in general: Five or six donors showed dominant NKG2C+ clonotypes comprising about 1.0-7.0% of their CD8+ T cells.

As to this clonotype: What it binds is not known.

TCR beta cDNA was made by 5'RACE template switching with UMIs. From its re-call of the 5' RACE reads, TCRdb lists each CDR3 protein once, without DNA. Its table records roughly 380,000 distinct CDR3 sequences. This CDR3 is 15 amino acids long. Germline loops: CDR1 LGHNT, CDR2 FRNRAP. The chain combines TRBV12-5 with TRBJ2-2. The receptor comes from a man aged 18-69 years in good health. The sequenced material came from blood T cells: a sorted CD56 or NKG2C T cell subset, CD4+ or CD8+ T cells, or bulk PBMC T cells (not recorded which). The CDR3 region is CASGLDGVNTGELFF.